This T cell receptor beta chain was documented in a study of blood T cell repertoires in COVID-19. In the study overall: T cells, B-cell-depleted T cells, or PBMCs supplied cDNA or gDNA.

With 3 bases clipped from V and 6 bases from J, the junction kept 7 bases outside the gene matches. The length of the CDR3 is 14 residues. Germline CDR1 and CDR2: LGHNA and YSLEER. The method was immunoSEQ multiplex PCR; TCRdb's version includes in-frame clones alone and lacks a portion of them. The data contain 80,000 or so clones, about 73% of them singletons. The source of this sequence is a man in his fifties or sixties with active or convalescent COVID-19. The material sequenced was peripheral blood. The chain carries TRBV4-3 and TRBJ1-2, with 7 bases identical to TRBD1. The DNA of the CDR3 is TGCGCCAGCAGCCAGCCTGACAGGGACAATGGCTACACCTTC. Its protein product is CASSQPDRDNGYTF.